This is a list of T cell receptor beta chains from one sample in a study of blood T cell repertoires in COVID-19. Libraries were prepared by immunoSEQ multiplex PCR; TCRdb keeps only in-frame clonotypes and omits some of them. The table lists around 290,000 clones, around 88% of them singletons, with approximately 4.2% in the top ten. Sequencing used peripheral blood. The receptors stem from a man aged 35-49 years with acute or convalescent COVID-19. CDR3s leave out the opening cysteine and the closing phenylalanine or tryptophan.

TRBV2 | ASSDRGTYEQY
TRBV24-1 | ATSRGTDPKNEQF
TRBV4-1 | ASSQTLVTVKY
TRBV6-5 | ASSYGGNNSPLH
TRBV5-6 | ASSFRSSSYNEQF
TRBV5-1 | ASSLEFTGGYEKLF
TRBV7-2 | ASTTPLLNTEAF
TRBV7-8 | ASSLVGTVNNEQF
TRBV5-6 | ASSLADRLGEQY
TRBV2 | ASSPTRRGITEAF
TRBV3-1/TRBV3-2 | ASSRMTGGFYGYT
TRBV10-3 | AISEPSLDGYT
TRBV11-1 | ASSRTGNNSPLH
TRBV14 | ASSQVLYNEQF
TRBV2 | ASSEGPGNEQF
TRBV2 | ASSENRATEAF
TRBV3-1/TRBV3-2 | ASSQEGTGVNTEAF
TRBV18 | ASSLGQGANTEAF
TRBV18 | ASSLQGGSTEAF
TRBV3-1/TRBV3-2 | ASSQVPGRENSPLH
TRBV15 | ATSRTGGNQPQH
TRBV3-1/TRBV3-2 | ASSQKGLTTSGGTQY
TRBV19 | GTGEYNEQF
TRBV3-1/TRBV3-2 | ASSQGGTQAF
TRBV30 | AWRGGARDQPQH
TRBV2 | ASSVYVQGGYT
TRBV7-8 | ASSSLGGRDNEQF
TRBV10-3 | AISVTAPNSPLH
TRBV13 | ASSLNLRDTQY
TRBV9 | ASSVGAGGVYNEQF
TRBV12-5 | ASGLVQGTDTEAF
TRBV29-1 | SPLGTGHVYEQY
TRBV5-6 | ASSSPHPDRGETGELF
TRBV9 | ASSVRGSTDTQY
TRBV9 | ASSVEGASLEQY
TRBV5-6 | ASSLGQGRREQY
TRBV11-3 | ASSLGGQGGEQY
TRBV5-1 | ASSLVVAGDYTQY
TRBV24-1 | ATSDWDSSSAQH
TRBV3-1/TRBV3-2 | ASSQDGAGLLYGYT
TRBV6-5 | ASSLAGGYEQY